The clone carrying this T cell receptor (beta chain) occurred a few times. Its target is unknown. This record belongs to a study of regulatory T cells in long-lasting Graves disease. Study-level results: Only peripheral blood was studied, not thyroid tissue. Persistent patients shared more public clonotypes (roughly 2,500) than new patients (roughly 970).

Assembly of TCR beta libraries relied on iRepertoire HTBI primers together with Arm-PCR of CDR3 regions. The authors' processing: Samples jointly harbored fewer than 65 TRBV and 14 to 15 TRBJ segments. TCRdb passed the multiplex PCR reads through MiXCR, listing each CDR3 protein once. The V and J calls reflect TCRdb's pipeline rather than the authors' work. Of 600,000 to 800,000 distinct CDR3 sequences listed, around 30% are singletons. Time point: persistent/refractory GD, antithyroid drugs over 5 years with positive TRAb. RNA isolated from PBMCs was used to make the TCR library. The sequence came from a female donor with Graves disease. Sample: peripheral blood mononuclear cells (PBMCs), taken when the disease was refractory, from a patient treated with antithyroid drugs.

The CDR3 region has the DNA TGCAGCGTTGACCCGACTGGGGCCAACGTCCTGACTTTC. Translation: CSVDPTGANVLTF. The chain carries TRBV29-1 and TRBJ2-6; D is ambiguous. CDR3 length: 13 amino acids. The ends were cut back, 3 bases at V and 2 bases at J, with 5 bases in the middle. Germline CDR1 and CDR2: SQVTM and ANQGSEA. The complete variable domain, with remaining parts taken from reference TRBV29-1 and TRBJ2-6, reads SAVISQKPSRDICQRGTSLTIQCQVDSQVTMMFWYRQQPGQSLTLIATANQGSEATYESGFVIDKFPISRPNLTFSTLTVSNMSPEDSSIYLCSVDPTGANVLTFGAGSRLTVL.